This T cell receptor beta chain was retrieved from a study of prognosis after radiotherapy for stage I lung cancer. This clonotype was seen ten or more times. Trimming stripped 4 bases from V and 0 bases from J, with 8 bases between. The CDR3 is made up of 13 amino acids. The germline V gene encodes CDR1 DFQATT and CDR2 SNEGSKA (reference sequence). Two-round multiplex PCR on genomic DNA was the method by which TCR beta CDR3 was amplified. First-round PCR, the initial amplification, used primers specific to each TRBV and TRBJ gene. TCRdb reprocessed the multiplex PCR reads via MiXCR and lists one record per CDR3 protein. The data hold over 25,000 distinct CDR3 sequences, with 40% to 55% observed a single time.

This chain connects TRBV20-1 to TRBJ2-3; the D is unclear. The sequence derives from a donor over 45 with non-small cell lung cancer. The source was PBMCs, collected before or after stereotactic body radiation therapy (not recorded which). The CDR3: CSAKAGSTDTQYF. The CDR3 DNA sequence: TGCAGTGCTAAGGCAGGTAGCACAGATACGCAGTATTTT.